The following is a TCR beta chain sequence with its context. Its antigen remains unidentified. Method: immunoSEQ multiplex PCR; TCRdb's copy keeps in-frame clones and lacks some. The table includes 100,000 or so clones, roughly 95% detected once. The data originate from a study of OX40 agonist ivuxolimab in advanced cancers. Broader study findings: Nonresponders included some who also had low normalized T-cell clonal expansion.

V lost 3 bases, J lost 5 bases, and 10 bases lay in between. This CDR3 contains 13 residues. Germline assignment: CDR1 LNHDA and CDR2 SQIVND (reference sequence). Patients had blood sampled at baseline and again on cycle 4 day 1 and cycle 7 day 1. Here the sequenced sample was CD4+ or CD8+ T cells sorted from blood, taken in a trial of the OX40 agonist ivuxolimab. The chain carries TRBV19 and TRBJ2-5, with D maybe TRBD1 (6 bases). This TCR derives from an adult with an advanced solid tumor such as melanoma, head and neck, liver or kidney cancer. CDR3: CASSMAQGETQYF. DNA for the CDR3: TGTGCCAGTAGTATGGCCCAGGGGGAGACCCAGTACTTC. The complete variable domain, with remaining parts taken from reference TRBV19 and TRBJ2-5, reads DGGITQSPKYLFRKEGQNVTLSCEQNLNHDAMYWYRQDPGQGLRLIYYSQIVNDFQKGDIAEGYSVSREKKESFPLTVTSAQKNPTAFYLCASSMAQGETQYFGPGTRLLVL.